This TCR beta chain was retrieved from a study of blood T cell repertoires in COVID-19. The protocol was immunoSEQ multiplex PCR, while the TCRdb copy is restricted to in-frame clones and leaves out a portion. The sample holds approximately 360,000 clones, more than 70% seen once. With 1 base removed from V and 8 bases from J, the gap between germline ends came to 9 bases. The CDR3 has 13 residues. Germline-derived CDR1 and CDR2 are GTSNPN and SVGIG (reference sequence). Participants were placed into cohorts based on the clinical history they reported. The TCR was taken from a man aged 35 to 55 in a cohort exposed to, infected with or recovered from COVID-19 (not recorded which). The chain employs TRBV30 and TRBJ1-6; no reliable D call. The source material was PBMCs or T cells enriched from blood (not recorded which). CDR3 nucleotide sequence: TGTGCCTGGAGTGCCCGGGTTGATTCACCCCTCCACTTT. Protein product: CAWSARVDSPLHF.